This is a list of T cell receptor beta chains from one sample in a study of T-cell memory formation after mild COVID-19. TCRdb re-derived calls from the 5' RACE reads in MiXCR, one entry per CDR3 protein. This sample has around 130,000 distinct CDR3 sequences, with about 17% found just once. The specimen was PBMCs or a T cell subset sorted from them (not recorded which). These receptors all come from an adult woman who had mild COVID-19 (a few samples of this study predate the infection). Cell type and time point are not known. Each CDR3 is given without its conserved first and last residue.

V gene	J gene	CDR3 protein
TRBV7-8	TRBJ2-7	ASSGTPGQVAYEQY
TRBV6-2/TRBV6-3	TRBJ2-7	ASSYISGRALYEQY
TRBV4-2	TRBJ2-5	ASSQGGGQETQY
TRBV24-1	TRBJ2-3	ATSDYRGRRDTQY
TRBV10-3	TRBJ2-1	AISVGRGSSYNEQF
TRBV7-2	TRBJ2-4	ASSLRQAKNIQY
TRBV6-5	TRBJ1-4	ASSSSGTGDNEKLF
TRBV25-1	TRBJ2-4	ASSDPKGGLAKNIQY
TRBV14	TRBJ2-1	ASSQGQTQF
TRBV24-1	TRBJ2-7	ATSEADIFEQY
TRBV4-1	TRBJ2-7	ASSRDQPSGGSSYEQY
TRBV7-9	TRBJ2-5	ASSDCETQY
TRBV7-9	TRBJ2-1	ASGSSGSDSEQF
TRBV7-8	TRBJ1-5	ASSLEDVGNQPQH
TRBV11-2	TRBJ1-1	ASRFPGGRETEAF
TRBV29-1	TRBJ2-3	SVESVGASATQY
TRBV5-1	TRBJ2-7	ASGLAGATSYEQY
TRBV7-8	TRBJ2-3	ASSPRGLQDTQY
TRBV7-8	TRBJ1-1	ASSLRPGRYPKAF
TRBV12-3/TRBV12-4	TRBJ1-5	ASSGAHQPQH
TRBV29-1	TRBJ2-1	SVGENTLTGEQF
TRBV12-3/TRBV12-4	TRBJ2-3	ASSLSGGATDTQY
TRBV27	TRBJ2-1	ASRTGLAVNEQF
TRBV5-1	TRBJ1-1	ASRRMGGADTEAF
TRBV27	TRBJ1-5	ASSLSGDSQPQH
TRBV19	TRBJ1-1	ASSTGLSNTEAF
TRBV2	TRBJ2-3	ASSEALTSGTTDTQY
TRBV19	TRBJ2-1	ASSITSGRYNEQF
TRBV20-1	TRBJ2-6	SARTPALVSGANVLT
TRBV13	TRBJ1-2	ASSAGQNYGYT
TRBV30	TRBJ1-1	AWTGQGGTEAF
TRBV5-1	TRBJ1-6	ASSLGAGSFPPLH
TRBV25-1	TRBJ2-7	ASSEGRMTGGSYEQY
TRBV11-2	TRBJ2-1	ASSLSGRNFDEQF
TRBV15	TRBJ2-1	ATKRGGRVEQF
TRBV12-3/TRBV12-4	TRBJ2-2	ASSFTGNTGELF
TRBV30	TRBJ2-7	AWSGSTEQY
TRBV14	TRBJ2-7	ASSQIVGYEQY
TRBV7-9	TRBJ2-1	ASSTRSYEQF
TRBV20-1	TRBJ2-2	SARVATNTGELF
TRBV2	TRBJ2-2	ASSARVVGELF
TRBV29-1	TRBJ1-1	SVGGRAGNTEAF
TRBV20-1	TRBJ1-5	SAGANTNQPQH
TRBV4-3	TRBJ2-2	ASSQGPGIGTGELF
TRBV10-2	TRBJ2-2	ASSEETSGRGNTGELF
TRBV5-1	TRBJ2-1	ASSSCTSWVHEQF
TRBV6-5	TRBJ2-7	ASSYSGINSYEQY
TRBV19	TRBJ1-2	ASSFRDRGYGYT
TRBV6-5	TRBJ2-2	ASSYSRQTPNTGELF
TRBV4-3	TRBJ1-2	ASSVQGVDGYT
TRBV5-5	TRBJ2-1	ASILQGASYNEQF
TRBV14	TRBJ2-3	ASSQDIRDTQY
TRBV30	TRBJ2-3	AWNQLGDIFFTDTQY
TRBV20-1	TRBJ2-7	SAGRRENEQY
TRBV14	TRBJ2-1	ASSQDLRTSPNQF